This is a list of T cell receptor beta chains from one sample in a study of cytomegalovirus exposure and HLA in healthy donors. Data came from immunoSEQ multiplex PCR; TCRdb stores just in-frame clones and leaves some out. The sample carries 120,000 or so clones, over 80% recorded once. Sequenced sample: PBMCs. The receptors shown here come from a young man in good health and CMV-seropositive. Both conserved end residues are part of each CDR3. The D gene is left open where the match is weak. Clone size, where shown, is once, few, many, or a class for clones that have expanded.

v_gene	abundance	j_gene	d_gene	CDR3nt	CDR3aa
TRBV5-6	-	TRBJ1-2	TRBD1	TGTGCCAGCAGCTTCCCGGGACAGGCTAACTATGGCTACACCTTC	CASSFPGQANYGYTF
TRBV25-1	-	TRBJ2-7	TRBD1	TGTGCCAGCAGTGAAGGGACAGATTACGAGCAGTACTTC	CASSEGTDYEQYF
TRBV30	-	TRBJ2-2	-	TGTGCCTGGATGCTCGGGCAGGGCGGGGCCGGGGAGCTGTTTTTT	CAWMLGQGGAGELFF
TRBV6-5	-	TRBJ2-7	-	TGTGCCAGCAGTTACTCGGCCGAGCAGTACTTC	CASSYSAEQYF
TRBV27	-	TRBJ1-1	-	TGTGCCAGCAGTCCCGGGTCGGGAAACACTGAAGCTTTCTTT	CASSPGSGNTEAFF
TRBV15	-	TRBJ1-2	-	TGTGCCACCAGCGGGGCCGATAACTATGGCTACACCTTC	CATSGADNYGYTF
TRBV9	-	TRBJ1-2	-	TGTGCCAGCAGCGTAGGCTCCAGTGGGAGGGGTGGCTACACCTTC	CASSVGSSGRGGYTF
TRBV10-1	-	TRBJ2-1	-	TGCGCCAGCAGTGCCAGGGGCTCCTACAATGAGCAGTTCTTC	CASSARGSYNEQFF
TRBV7-3	-	TRBJ2-1	TRBD2	TGTGCCAGCAGCTTAGCGGGGGGCCTCTCGGCGCTAGACAATGAGCAGTTCTTC	CASSLAGGLSALDNEQFF
TRBV6-1	-	TRBJ1-5	-	TGTGCCAGCAGTGAAGCGGTACAGATTCAGCCCCAGCATTTT	CASSEAVQIQPQHF
TRBV6-1	-	TRBJ1-5	TRBD1	TGTGCCAGCAGTGACGGGACAGCCGGCGGGAATCAGCCCCAGCATTTT	CASSDGTAGGNQPQHF
TRBV28	once	TRBJ1-2	TRBD1	TGTGCCAGCAGTCGTAGGACAGGTGATGGCTACACCTTC	CASSRRTGDGYTF
TRBV5-6	-	TRBJ2-2	TRBD1	TGTGCCAGCAGCTTCGGGACAGGGGCCACCGGGGAGCTGTTTTTT	CASSFGTGATGELFF
TRBV7-3	-	TRBJ2-7	TRBD2	TGTGCCAGCAGCCCCGGGACTAGCGCTGGCGAGCAGTACTTC	CASSPGTSAGEQYF
TRBV7-8	-	TRBJ2-5	TRBD1	TGTGCCAGCAGCCCCCGGGACAGGGGGCGCAGAGAGACCCAGTACTTC	CASSPRDRGRRETQYF
TRBV11-2	-	TRBJ2-3	TRBD1	TGTGCCAGCAGCACACGGACAGGGGAAACAGATACGCAGTATTTT	CASSTRTGETDTQYF
TRBV2	-	TRBJ1-2	-	TGTGCCACCACTACAGGGACGTATGGCCACACCTTC	CATTTGTYGHTF
TRBV7-2	-	TRBJ1-3	TRBD1	TGTGCCAGCAGCATGACAGGGCTCTCTGGAAACACCATATATTTT	CASSMTGLSGNTIYF
TRBV19	few	TRBJ1-6	-	TGTGCCAGTAGATGGCGGGCAGGGGATAATTCACCCCTCCACTTT	CASRWRAGDNSPLHF
TRBV4-2	-	TRBJ2-1	TRBD1	TGTGCCAGCAGCCAAGAACGGCAGGGGGTAAACAATGAGCAGTTCTTC	CASSQERQGVNNEQFF
TRBV5-1	-	TRBJ2-3	-	TGCGCCAGCAGCTTGAACTCGCAGGGGATAGATACGCAGTATTTT	CASSLNSQGIDTQYF
TRBV4-1	-	TRBJ1-1	-	TGCGCCAGCAGCCGCGTAGGGGTAGGGTCCGGAACTGAAGCTTTCTTT	CASSRVGVGSGTEAFF
TRBV28	-	TRBJ1-2	-	TGTGCCAGTCTGGACAGCACTTACTATGGCTACACCTTC	CASLDSTYYGYTF
TRBV27	-	TRBJ2-7	TRBD1	TGTGCCAGCAGTTTAATCCCGGGACAGGGGGAGTTAGTGCAGTACTTC	CASSLIPGQGELVQYF
TRBV28	-	TRBJ1-1	-	TGTGCCAGCCGCAAGTTACGAACTAGAGCTTTCTTT	CASRKLRTRAFF
TRBV13	-	TRBJ2-7	TRBD2	TGTGCCAGCAGCCAAAGTATAGGACTAGCGGACCTCACCTACGAGCAGTACTTC	CASSQSIGLADLTYEQYF
TRBV7-9	-	TRBJ2-7	-	TGTGCCAGCAGCCCAGAAGCGGGCTACGAGCAGTACTTC	CASSPEAGYEQYF
TRBV4-1	-	TRBJ2-5	-	TGCGCCAGCAGCCAAGTTGCGGGGATCCAAGAGACCCAGTACTTC	CASSQVAGIQETQYF
TRBV30	-	TRBJ2-5	TRBD2	TGTGCCTGGAGTCTTACTAGCGGGGGGGCGGAAGAGACCCAGTACTTC	CAWSLTSGGAEETQYF
TRBV6-4	-	TRBJ2-2	TRBD2	TGTGCCAGCAGTGACTCAGCGGGGGGGCCCGGGGAGCTGTTTTTT	CASSDSAGGPGELFF
TRBV13	-	TRBJ2-7	-	TGTGCCAGCAGCCAGGGTCGGGTAACCTACGAGCAGTACTTC	CASSQGRVTYEQYF
TRBV9	once	TRBJ1-1	TRBD1	TGTGCCAGCAGCGGAGGGACAGGGATCATGAACACTGAAGCTTTCTTT	CASSGGTGIMNTEAFF
TRBV13	-	TRBJ2-1	-	TGTGCCAGCACCCGGAGTGGCTCCTACAATGAGCAGTTCTTC	CASTRSGSYNEQFF
TRBV30	-	TRBJ2-6	-	TGTGCCTGGACCAGGGTGCCCGGGGCCAACGTCCTGACTTTC	CAWTRVPGANVLTF
TRBV18	few	TRBJ1-1	-	TGTGCCAGCTCCGGGGATGGGTCCAACACTGAAGCTTTCTTT	CASSGDGSNTEAFF
TRBV11-1	-	TRBJ2-7	TRBD1	TGTGCCAGCAGCCTCGACAGGGGCGAGCAGTACTTC	CASSLDRGEQYF
TRBV27	-	TRBJ2-7	-	TGTGCCAGCAGTTTTCGGGAAAACTACGAGCAGTACTTC	CASSFRENYEQYF
TRBV7-7	few	TRBJ2-5	TRBD2	TGTGCCAGCAGCTTGGGTCCAGCGGGGGCCGGACCGGAGACCCAGTACTTC	CASSLGPAGAGPETQYF
TRBV5-1	-	TRBJ2-7	TRBD1	TGCGCCAGCAGCGGGACAGGGGGCGGGTACGAGCAGTACTTC	CASSGTGGGYEQYF
TRBV19	-	TRBJ2-3	-	TGTGCCAGTAGGGGCCTCCGCCGTTCGACAGATACGCAGTATTTT	CASRGLRRSTDTQYF
TRBV7-9	-	TRBJ2-7	-	TGTGCCAGCAGCTTAGGGCCATTTTCCTACGAGCAGTACTTC	CASSLGPFSYEQYF
TRBV7-3	once	TRBJ2-2	TRBD2	TGTGCCAGCAGCTTAAACGGACTAGCGGGGGGGCCCAACACCGGGGAGCTGTTTTTT	CASSLNGLAGGPNTGELFF
TRBV7-6	-	TRBJ2-5	-	TGTGCCAGCAGCTTAGTAGGGGACACTCGAGGGGAGACCCAGTACTTC	CASSLVGDTRGETQYF
TRBV11-2	-	TRBJ1-3	TRBD1	TGTGCCAGCAGCTTAGGGTACAGGGGCGGAAACACCATATATTTT	CASSLGYRGGNTIYF
TRBV10-3	-	TRBJ1-1	TRBD1	TGTGCCATCAGTCCCACCCTTGACAGGGGTGACACTGAAGCTTTCTTT	CAISPTLDRGDTEAFF
TRBV10-2	-	TRBJ2-7	-	TGCGCCAGCAGTCCTGGAGAGTCCTACGAGCAGTACTTC	CASSPGESYEQYF
TRBV6-1	-	TRBJ2-7	TRBD1	TGTGCCAGCAGGATCGGACAGGGCTACGAGCAGTACTTC	CASRIGQGYEQYF
TRBV6-6	-	TRBJ2-1	TRBD1	TGTGCCAGCAGGGACAGGGGTCAGGACAATGAGCAGTTCTTC	CASRDRGQDNEQFF
TRBV6-4	-	TRBJ1-1	-	TGTGCCAGCAGTGAGTCTTCTATGAACACTGAAGCTTTCTTT	CASSESSMNTEAFF
TRBV30	-	TRBJ1-3	-	TGTGCCTGGGGACCGGGGGGCTGGGGGGGCCGGAACACCATATATTTT	CAWGPGGWGGRNTIYF
TRBV29-1	-	TRBJ1-1	TRBD1	TGCAGCGTTGAAGAAGGGGGCAGGACTGAAGCTTTCTTT	CSVEEGGRTEAFF
TRBV7-8	-	TRBJ1-1	-	TGTGCCAGCAGCTTAGCCCCGAGACAGGAAAATGAAGCTTTCTTT	CASSLAPRQENEAFF
TRBV5-1	-	TRBJ1-2	-	TGCGCCAGCAGCTTGGCAGGGGTGGACTATGGCTACACCTTC	CASSLAGVDYGYTF
TRBV7-8	-	TRBJ2-1	TRBD1	TGTGCCAGCAGCTCGACCCTGACAGGGGGAACCTACAATGAGCAGTTCTTC	CASSSTLTGGTYNEQFF
TRBV13	once	TRBJ2-3	TRBD1	TGTGCCAGCAGCTTAGGCCAATTGGCAGGGGGCAACACAGATACGCAGTATTTT	CASSLGQLAGGNTDTQYF
TRBV6-6	-	TRBJ1-6	TRBD1	TGTGCCAGCAGTTCCAAACAGGGGGAGGCTGCACCCCTCCACTTT	CASSSKQGEAAPLHF
TRBV6-5	-	TRBJ2-3	-	TGTGCCAGCAGTTACGGTGGGGGGTTGACAGATACGCAGTATTTT	CASSYGGGLTDTQYF